This T cell receptor beta chain was profiled in a study of graft-versus-host responses after intestinal transplantation. Across the whole study: Multivisceral, liver-intestinal, or isolated intestinal transplants were received by the recipients. Every transplant recipient was induced with anti-thymocyte globulin, then maintained on tacrolimus and steroids for roughly 3 years. Broader study findings: Detection of GvH clones occurred in recipient marrow, and some had their first appearance in ileum or blood. Allografts from individuals with graft-donor T cell macrochimerism displayed high graft-versus-host to host-versus-graft clonal ratios.

Per the germline V gene, CDR1 is WSHSY and CDR2 is SAAADI. V gave up 1 base and J gave up 4 bases; unmatched junction bases: 12. The CDR3 spans 19 residues. Clones were read by immunoSEQ multiplex PCR, and TCRdb kept only the in-frame ones, dropping some. Of approximately 85,000 clones listed, 80% to 95% are singletons. As regards this clone: As yet, its antigen is unknown.

This clonotype was obtained from a human donor who was the organ donor for an intestinal transplant. Sequencing was performed on unstimulated CD8+ T cells sorted from spleen or lymph node cells, taken before transplant. This chain joins TRBV10-2 and TRBJ2-2; 10 nucleotides agree with TRBD2. The CDR3 loop reads CASSEFLSSGSLSTGELFF. The CDR3 bases are TGCGCCAGCAGTGAGTTCCTCTCTAGCGGGAGTTTGAGCACCGGGGAGCTGTTTTTT.